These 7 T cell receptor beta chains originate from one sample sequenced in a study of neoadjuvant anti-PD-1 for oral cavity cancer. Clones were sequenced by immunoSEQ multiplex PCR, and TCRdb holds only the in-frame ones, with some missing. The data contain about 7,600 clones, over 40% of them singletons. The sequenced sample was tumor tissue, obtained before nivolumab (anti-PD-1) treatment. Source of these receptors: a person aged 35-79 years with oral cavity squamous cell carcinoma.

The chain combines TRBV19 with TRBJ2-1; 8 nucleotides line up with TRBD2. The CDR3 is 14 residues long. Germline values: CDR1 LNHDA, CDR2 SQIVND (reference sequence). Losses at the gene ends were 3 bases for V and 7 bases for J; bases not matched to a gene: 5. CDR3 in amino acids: CASSISGIVNEQFF. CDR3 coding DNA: TGTGCCAGTAGTATTAGCGGGATTGTGAATGAGCAGTTCTTC.

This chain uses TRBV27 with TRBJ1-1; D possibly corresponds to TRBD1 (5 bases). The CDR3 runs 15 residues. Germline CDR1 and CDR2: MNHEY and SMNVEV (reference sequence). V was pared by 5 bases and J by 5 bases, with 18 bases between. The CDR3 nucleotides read TGTGCCAGCAGTACCCGTGGGGGGTTGAGGACTGAAGCTTTCTTT. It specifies CASSTRGGLRTEAFF.

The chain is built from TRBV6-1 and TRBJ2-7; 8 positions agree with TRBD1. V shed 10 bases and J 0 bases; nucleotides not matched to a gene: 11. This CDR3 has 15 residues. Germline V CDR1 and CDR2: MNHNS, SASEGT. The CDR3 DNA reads TGTGCCACATCCGGACGGACAGGGAACTCCTACGAGCAGTACTTC. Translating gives CATSGRTGNSYEQYF.

The CDR3 nucleotides are TGTGCCAGCAGCTTGGGATCTTGGGGCGCAGATACGCAGTATTTT. Translating gives CASSLGSWGADTQYF. The rearrangement joins TRBV5-8 to TRBJ2-3, with a possible D match to TRBD1 (5 bases). CDR1 is SGHTS, CDR2 YDEGEE, per germline. The CDR3 has 15 amino acids. The V and J ends lost 0 bases and 4 bases respectively, with 12 bases between them.

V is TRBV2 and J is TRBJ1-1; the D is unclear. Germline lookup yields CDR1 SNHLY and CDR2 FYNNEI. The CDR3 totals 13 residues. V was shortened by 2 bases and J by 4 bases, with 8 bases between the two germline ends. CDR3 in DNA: TGTGCCAGCAGTGAACAGGCTGGCACTGAAGCTTTCTTT. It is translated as CASSEQAGTEAFF.

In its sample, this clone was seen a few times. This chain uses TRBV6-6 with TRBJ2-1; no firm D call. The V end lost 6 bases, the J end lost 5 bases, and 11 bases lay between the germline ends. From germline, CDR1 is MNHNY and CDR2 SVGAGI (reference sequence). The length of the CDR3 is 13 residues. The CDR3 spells CASSLTVNNEQFF. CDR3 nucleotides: TGTGCCAGCAGCCTGACTGTTAACAATGAGCAGTTCTTC.

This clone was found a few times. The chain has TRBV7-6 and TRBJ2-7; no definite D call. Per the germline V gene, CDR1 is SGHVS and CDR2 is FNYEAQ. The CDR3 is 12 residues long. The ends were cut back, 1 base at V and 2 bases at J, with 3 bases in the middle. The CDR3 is CASSLVPYEQYF. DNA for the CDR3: TGTGCCAGCAGCTTAGTCCCCTACGAGCAGTACTTC.